A single T cell receptor beta chain is shown here with its context. The antigen is not known. Doses given second, at about 4 or about 12 weeks, were pooled. Only in-frame clones appear in the TCRdb table, and some are missing; sequencing was by immunoSEQ multiplex PCR. The table has 180,000 or so clones, under 95% seen once. These data come from a study of T cell responses to AZD1222 COVID-19 vaccine. Study-wide points: Close to half of spike-specific TCRs reportedly recognize unmutated variant regions. There were mostly white British donors and more females than males, and clonal diversity was possibly underestimated.

The length of the CDR3 is 15 residues. CDR1 LNHDA and CDR2 SQIVND come from the germline V gene (reference sequence). Trimming cost V 0 bases and J 9 bases, with 15 bases left between them. The TCR sequence derives from an adult who received the AZD1222 COVID-19 vaccine. Sequenced here: peripheral blood, sampled 28 days after the second AZD1222 dose. The V gene is TRBV19, the J gene TRBJ1-5; unclear D gene. As DNA, the CDR3 is TGTGCCAGTAGTATAGAGGGCAGGTCGGGCGGGCCCCAGCATTTT. It encodes CASSIEGRSGGPQHF.